Included here is one T cell receptor (beta chain) sequence, with context. Germline lookup yields CDR1 KGHSH and CDR2 LQKENI. V was pared by 2 bases and J by 4 bases, with 12 bases of the junction left unmatched. The CDR3 spans 17 residues. Sequencing used immunoSEQ multiplex PCR; TCRdb keeps in-frame clones, though not all of them. Here the sample spans about 280,000 clones, about 83% being singletons. This specimen comes from a study of blood T cell repertoires in COVID-19. The sequence derives from a woman between 40 and 50 years old who had recovered from COVID-19. The chain employs TRBV18 and TRBJ1-2, with 8 bases matching TRBD1. Sequencing input: PBMCs or T cells enriched from blood (not recorded which). DNA of the CDR3: TGTGCCAGCTCACCATTGGGGCAGGGGGCGAGTGGCTATGGCTACACCTTC. This encodes CASSPLGQGASGYGYTF.